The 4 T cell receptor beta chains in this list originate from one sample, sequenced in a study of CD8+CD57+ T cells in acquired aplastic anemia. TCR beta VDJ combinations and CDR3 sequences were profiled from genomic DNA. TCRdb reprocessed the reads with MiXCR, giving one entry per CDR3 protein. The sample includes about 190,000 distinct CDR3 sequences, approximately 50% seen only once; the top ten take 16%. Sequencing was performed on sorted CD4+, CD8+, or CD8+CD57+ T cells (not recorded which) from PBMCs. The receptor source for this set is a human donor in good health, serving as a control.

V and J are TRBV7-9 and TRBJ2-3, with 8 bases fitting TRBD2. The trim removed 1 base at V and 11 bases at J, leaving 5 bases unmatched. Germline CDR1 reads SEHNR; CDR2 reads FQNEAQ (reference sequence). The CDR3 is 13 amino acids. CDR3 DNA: TGTGCCAGCAGCTTAGTAGCGGGAAATGAGCAGTATTTT. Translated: CASSLVAGNEQYF.

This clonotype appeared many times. The DNA for the CDR3 is TGTGCCAGTAGTACAGATGCCCCGACAGGGACCCGCAATCAGCCCCAGCATTTT. Residues: CASSTDAPTGTRNQPQHF. The genes are TRBV19 and TRBJ1-5; TRBD1 matches 7 bases. V lost 4 bases to trimming and J lost 2 bases; unmatched junction nucleotides: 14. The CDR3 sequence is 18 residues long. Germline-derived CDR1 and CDR2 are LNHDA and SQIVND (reference sequence).

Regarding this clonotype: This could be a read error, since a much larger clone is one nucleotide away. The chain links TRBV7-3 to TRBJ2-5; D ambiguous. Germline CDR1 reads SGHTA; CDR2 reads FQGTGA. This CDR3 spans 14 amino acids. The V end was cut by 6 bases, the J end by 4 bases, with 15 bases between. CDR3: CASSEVPGPETQYF. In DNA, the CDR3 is TGTGCCAGCAGTGAAGTGCCGGGTCCAGAGACCCAGTACTTC.

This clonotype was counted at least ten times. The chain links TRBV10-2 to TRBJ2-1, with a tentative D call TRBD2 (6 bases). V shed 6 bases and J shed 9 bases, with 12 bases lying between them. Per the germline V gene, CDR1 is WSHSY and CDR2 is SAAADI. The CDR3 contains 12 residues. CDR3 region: CASSPGGREQFF. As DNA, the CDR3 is TGCGCCAGCAGCCCCGGGGGACGTGAGCAGTTCTTC.